This T cell receptor beta chain was identified during a study of long-term antiretroviral therapy in people with HIV. Notes on the study in general: Sampling of blood ran from the mid-2000s to the late 2010s, and older ART regimens were possibly in use. Compared with controls, HIV repertoires showed narrower CDR3 length ranges.

Survey-level resolution applied to immunoSEQ assay v3.0. Sequencing efforts were directed toward roughly 40,000-50,000 T-cell genomes per sample. The protocol was immunoSEQ multiplex PCR, while the TCRdb copy is restricted to in-frame clones and leaves out a portion. The table has 6,500 to 8,500 clones, about 76% seen once. Germline V CDR1 and CDR2: GTSNPN, SVGIG (reference sequence). This CDR3 contains 15 residues. Trimming took 5 bases from V and 0 from J; bases not matched to a gene: 5. About this clone itself: The antigen is undetermined.

Sequencing was performed on unsorted PBMCs, taken approximately 0.9 years before starting antiretroviral therapy. The chain combines TRBV30 with TRBJ2-1; 9 bases are shared with TRBD2. The origin of this receptor is a man between 35 and 55 years old with HIV. CDR3 sequence (DNA): TGTGCCTGGGGAAGCGGGGGGAGCTCCTACAATGAGCAGTTCTTC. Translated, it gives CAWGSGGSSYNEQFF.